These 5 T cell receptor beta chains were all obtained from the same sample, sequenced in a study of T cells after posttransplantation cyclophosphamide. Clones were sequenced by immunoSEQ multiplex PCR, and TCRdb holds only the in-frame ones, with some missing. Of 45,000 to 60,000 clones in the sample, almost 95% are singletons; the top ten hold 3.1%. The sample comprised PBMCs. These receptors were obtained from a woman between 50 and 59 years old in good health and a related stem cell transplant donor.

This chain joins TRBV20-1 and TRBJ2-7; 8 positions agree with TRBD1. The V and J ends lost 8 bases and 4 bases, in that order; junction bases with no gene match: 4. Germline CDR1 and CDR2: DFQATT and SNEGSKA (reference sequence). The CDR3 has 11 amino acids. CDR3: CSSGQGYEQYF. In DNA form, the CDR3 reads TGCAGTTCCGGACAGGGTTACGAGCAGTACTTC.

This chain joins TRBV25-1 and TRBJ1-1; 7 bases map to TRBD1. V lost 1 base, J lost 0 bases, and 8 bases stayed unmatched. Looked up from germline, CDR1 is MGHDK and CDR2 is SYGVNS. The CDR3 sequence is 17 residues long. For the CDR3, the DNA is TGTGCCAGCAGTGAATTGGGTTTGGGACAGATGAACACTGAAGCTTTCTTT. Amino acids: CASSELGLGQMNTEAFF.

This clone was counted only a few times. V usage is TRBV5-8 and J usage is TRBJ1-5, with a weak D call TRBD1 (5 bases). Germline V gives CDR1 SGHTS, CDR2 YDEGEE. There are 15 residues in the CDR3. The V and J ends lost 3 bases and 7 bases respectively, with 17 bases between them. The CDR3 loop is CASSSTGASGQPQHF. The CDR3 nucleotides are TGTGCCAGCAGCTCTACAGGAGCCTCAGGCCAGCCCCAGCATTTT.

The chain has TRBV28 and TRBJ2-7, with 8 bases aligning to TRBD2. Germline CDR1 reads MDHEN; CDR2 reads SYDVKM. CDR3 size: 17 residues. J lost 2 bases, V lost 10 bases, and 19 bases had no gene match. Here the CDR3 reads CATGSNGRASLTYEQYF. In nucleotides, the CDR3 is TGTGCCACTGGATCCAACGGGAGGGCCTCGTTGACCTACGAGCAGTACTTC.

The genes are TRBV4-2 and TRBJ1-4; TRBD1 agrees at 9 bases. The V segment lost 0 bases and the J segment 8 bases; nucleotides outside the gene matches: 7. The CDR3 is made up of 16 amino acids. Germline V gives CDR1 LGHNA, CDR2 YNFKEQ. CDR3 sequence: CASSQDVRTGVEKLFF. The CDR3 DNA reads TGTGCCAGCAGCCAAGATGTCAGGACAGGGGTAGAAAAACTGTTTTTT.